The subject of this entry is one T cell receptor beta chain. Original data processing: The authors estimated nucleated cell counts from reference gene primer amplification. Clones were read by immunoSEQ multiplex PCR, and TCRdb kept only the in-frame ones, dropping some. The V and J calls and clone size are taken from that table; D and trimming were inferred from the DNA. The table lists around 190,000 clones, about four fifths of them singletons. This entry belongs to a study of blood T cell repertoires in COVID-19. The overall study: Researchers got acute and convalescent COVID-19 samples from the United States, Italy and Spain. In each case, the material was cDNA or gDNA derived from T cells, B-cell-depleted T cells, or PBMCs.

V shed 5 bases and J 9 bases; nucleotides not matched to a gene: 7. This CDR3 spans 15 amino acids. Germline CDR1 is ENHRY and CDR2 is SYGVKD. Enrolled during active infection, Seattle patients were then followed longitudinally. The TCR was taken from a woman in her 40s with COVID-19, enrolled during active disease. Sequenced material: peripheral blood. The chain employs TRBV10-3 and TRBJ2-1, with 13 bases matching TRBD2. This CDR3 is CAISWTSGSSGEQFF. The CDR3 DNA sequence: TGTGCCATCAGTTGGACTAGCGGGAGTAGTGGTGAGCAGTTCTTC.